Presented here are 8 T cell receptor beta chains from one specimen sequenced in a study of T cell changes during pregnancy in multiple sclerosis. Produced via immunoSEQ multiplex PCR; TCRdb's table is partial and in-frame only. The table lists approximately 70,000 clones, approximately 90% of them singletons, with more than 0.9% in the top ten. This specimen was peripheral blood, taken in the third trimester of pregnancy. These receptors were obtained from a female donor with multiple sclerosis, enrolled in a pregnancy study.

The V call is TRBV5-1, the J call TRBJ1-5; no definite D call. The V end was cut by 4 bases, the J end by 3 bases, with 8 bases between. The germline V gene has CDR1 SGHRS and CDR2 YFSETQ. The CDR3 has 13 residues. CDR3: CASSRGTNQPQHF. For the CDR3, the DNA is TGCGCCAGCAGCCGGGGTACCAATCAGCCCCAGCATTTT.

The count of this clone is one. This chain uses TRBV6-1 with TRBJ1-4, with TRBD1 matching 8 bases. Germline trimming cut 4 bases from V and 6 bases from J; bases unmatched to any gene: 7. The CDR3 has 15 amino acids. Germline CDR1 MNHNS, CDR2 SASEGT. CDR3 amino acids: CASSGWTGMDEKLFF. In DNA form, the CDR3 reads TGTGCCAGCAGTGGATGGACAGGGATGGATGAAAAACTGTTTTTT.

This clone appeared a single time. The chain carries TRBV5-6 and TRBJ1-5, with D perhaps matching TRBD1 (5 bases). The germline CDR1 and CDR2 sequences are SGHDT and YYEEEE. The germline V and J ends were trimmed by 0 bases and 0 bases, with 10 bases remaining between them. The length of the CDR3 is 16 residues. CDR3 coding DNA: TGTGCCAGCAGCTTGGTTAAGGGGAATAGCAATCAGCCCCAGCATTTT. Residues: CASSLVKGNSNQPQHF. Combining the CDR3 with reference TRBV5-6 and TRBJ1-5 gives the whole variable domain DAGVTQSPTHLIKTRGQQVTLRCSPKSGHDTVSWYQQALGQGPQFIFQYYEEEERQRGNFPDRFSGHQFPNYSSELNVNALLLGDSALYLCASSLVKGNSNQPQHFGDGTRLSIL.

The V call is TRBV28, the J call TRBJ2-7; tentatively, D is TRBD2 (5 bases). This CDR3 is built from 17 residues. Germline V lookup: CDR1 MDHEN, CDR2 SYDVKM. V lost 6 bases to trimming and J lost 3 bases, with 24 bases between them. The CDR3, as DNA: TGTGCCAGCAGCTCCCGCACCTTAAGCGGTTACTACTACGAGCAGTACTTC. This gives the protein CASSSRTLSGYYYEQYF.

This clone was observed a handful of times. The chain links TRBV7-2 to TRBJ2-1, with 7 bases that match TRBD1. This CDR3 has 13 amino acids. Germline trimming cut 2 bases from V and 6 bases from J; bases unmatched to any gene: 1. Germline assignment: CDR1 SGHTA and CDR2 FQGNSA. Here the CDR3 DNA reads TGTGCCAGCAGCTTATGGGACAGCAATGAGCAGTTCTTC. Its protein is CASSLWDSNEQFF.

The V and J genes are TRBV30 and TRBJ1-4; unclear D gene. Germline V gives CDR1 GTSNPN, CDR2 SVGIG (reference sequence). CDR3 size: 15 residues. The V and J ends lost 2 bases and 7 bases respectively, with 17 bases between them. The CDR3 DNA is TGTGCCTGGAGTTTTATATCACCCCCCAGTGAAAAACTGTTTTTT. Translating it yields CAWSFISPPSEKLFF.

V is TRBV19 and J is TRBJ2-4, with D tentatively TRBD1 (6 bases). Trimming left V 5 bases short and J 8 bases short, with 19 bases between. Germline V lookup: CDR1 LNHDA, CDR2 SQIVND (reference sequence). CDR3 length equals 15 residues. CDR3 loop: CASSLTTGLGDIQYF. CDR3 coding DNA: TGTGCCAGTAGTCTCACGACAGGTCTCGGGGACATTCAGTACTTC.

The CDR3 nucleotides are TGTGCCAGCAGCTTGGCCGACAGAGGCAATCAGCCCCAGCATTTT. This gives the protein CASSLADRGNQPQHF. The rearrangement uses TRBV5-6 and TRBJ1-5; perhaps TRBD1 as D (5 bases). Germline loops: CDR1 SGHDT, CDR2 YYEEEE. CDR3 length equals 15 residues. V lost 0 bases to trimming and J lost 2 bases, with 9 bases between them.